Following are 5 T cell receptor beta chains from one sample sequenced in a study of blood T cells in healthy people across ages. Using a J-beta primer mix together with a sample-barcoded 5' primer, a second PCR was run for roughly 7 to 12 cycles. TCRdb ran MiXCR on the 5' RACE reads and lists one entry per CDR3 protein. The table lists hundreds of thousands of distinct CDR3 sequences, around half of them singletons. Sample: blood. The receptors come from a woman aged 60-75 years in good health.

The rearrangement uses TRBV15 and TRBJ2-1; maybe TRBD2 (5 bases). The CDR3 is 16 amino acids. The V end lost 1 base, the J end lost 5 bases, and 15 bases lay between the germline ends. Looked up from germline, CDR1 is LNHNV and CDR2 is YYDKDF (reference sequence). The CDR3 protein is CATSRGEGYSDNEQFF. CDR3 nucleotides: TGTGCCACCAGCAGAGGAGAGGGCTACAGTGACAATGAGCAGTTCTTC. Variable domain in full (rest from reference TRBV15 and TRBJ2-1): DAMVIQNPRYQVTQFGKPVTLSCSQTLNHNVMYWYQQKSSQAPKLLFHYYDKDFNNEADTPDNFQSRRPNTSFCFLDIRSPGLGDTAMYLCATSRGEGYSDNEQFFGPGTRLTVL.

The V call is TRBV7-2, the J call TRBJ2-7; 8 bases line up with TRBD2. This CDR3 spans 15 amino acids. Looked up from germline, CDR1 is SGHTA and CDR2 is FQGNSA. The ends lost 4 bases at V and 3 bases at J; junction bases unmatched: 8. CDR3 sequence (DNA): TGTGCCAGCAGCTCCCCGGGGGGGGCCTACTACGAGCAGTACTTC. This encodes CASSSPGGAYYEQYF. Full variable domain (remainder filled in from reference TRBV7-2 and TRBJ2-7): GAGVSQSPSNKVTEKGKDVELRCDPISGHTALYWYRQSLGQGLEFLIYFQGNSAPDKSGLPSDRFSAERTGGSVSTLTIQRTQQEDSAVYLCASSSPGGAYYEQYFGPGTRLTVT.

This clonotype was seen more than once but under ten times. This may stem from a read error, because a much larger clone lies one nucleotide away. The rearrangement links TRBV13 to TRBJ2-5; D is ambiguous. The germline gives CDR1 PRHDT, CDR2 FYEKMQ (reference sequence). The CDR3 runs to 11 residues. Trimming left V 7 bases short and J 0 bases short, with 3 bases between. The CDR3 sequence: CASNYQETQYF. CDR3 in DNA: TGTGCCAGCAACTACCAAGAGACCCAGTACTTC.

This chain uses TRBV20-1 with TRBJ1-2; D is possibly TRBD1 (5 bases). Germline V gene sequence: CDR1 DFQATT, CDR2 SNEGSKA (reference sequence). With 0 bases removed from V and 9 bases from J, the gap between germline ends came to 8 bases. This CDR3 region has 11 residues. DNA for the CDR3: TGCAGTGCTAGAGATGAGGGACGCTACACCTTC. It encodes CSARDEGRYTF.

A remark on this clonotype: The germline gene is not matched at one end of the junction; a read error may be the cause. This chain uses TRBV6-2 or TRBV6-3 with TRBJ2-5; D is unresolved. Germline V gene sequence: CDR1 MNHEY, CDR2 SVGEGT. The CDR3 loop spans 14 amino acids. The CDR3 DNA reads TGTGCTAGCAGTTACGGTCGGGCTGGCGGGACCCAGTACTTC. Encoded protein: CASSYGRAGGTQYF.